The 12 T cell receptor beta chains below come from one sample, sequenced in a study of identical twins. TCRdb fed the 5' RACE reads into MiXCR, producing one record per CDR3 protein. The sample lists 1.5 million to 2 million distinct CDR3 sequences, less than 40% occurring once. What was sequenced was cord blood. The receptors originated from a newborn girl in good health.

V is TRBV5-1 and J is TRBJ2-3; 9 bases are shared with TRBD2. The junction had 8 bases not matched to a gene; V was cut back by 0 bases and J by 3 bases. This CDR3 has 17 amino acids. The V gene's germline CDR1 is SGHRS and CDR2 YFSETQ. CDR3 nucleotide sequence: TGCGCCAGCAGCTTGGTTTCGCCTAGCGGGATGACAGATACGCAGTATTTT. Its translation is CASSLVSPSGMTDTQYF.

This clonotype has only a few counts. The J gene is TRBJ1-6, the V gene TRBV28; D not certain. Trimming stripped 4 bases from V and 0 bases from J, with 7 bases between. The V gene's germline CDR1 is MDHEN and CDR2 SYDVKM. The CDR3 is 15 residues long. The CDR3 sequence is CASSSPSSYNSPLHF. The CDR3 DNA follows: TGTGCCAGCAGTTCCCCCAGCTCCTATAATTCACCCCTCCACTTT.

This chain links TRBV2 with TRBJ2-7; D not certain. Trimming removed 0 bases from V and 5 bases from J, with 5 bases in between. This CDR3 region has 12 residues. Germline CDR1 and CDR2: SNHLY and FYNNEI. CDR3 DNA: TGTGCCAGCAGTGAAGCAGGGAACGAGCAGTACTTC. As protein: CASSEAGNEQYF.

This clonotype was observed at least ten times. This chain connects TRBV10-3 to TRBJ1-2, with unresolved D. The CDR3 runs to 13 residues. In germline, CDR1 is ENHRY, CDR2 SYGVKD. Trimming cost V 7 bases and J 2 bases, with 11 bases left between them. CDR3 nucleotides: TGTGCCATCACCACGGCGGGCAACTATGGCTACACCTTC. This translates into CAITTAGNYGYTF.

This clonotype was picked up a small number of times. J is TRBJ2-5 and V is TRBV7-2; D possibly corresponds to TRBD1 (6 bases). Trimming stripped 0 bases from V and 5 bases from J, with 10 bases between. Germline V gene data show CDR1 as SGHTA and CDR2 as FQGNSA. This CDR3 comprises 14 residues. CDR3 DNA sequence: TGTGCCAGCAGCTTAGCGACAGGCTGGGAGACCCAGTACTTC. It encodes CASSLATGWETQYF.

The chain has TRBV4-2 and TRBJ2-3, with 9 bases identical to TRBD2. Losses at the gene ends were 0 bases for V and 1 base for J; bases not matched to a gene: 11. Germline assignment: CDR1 LGHNA and CDR2 YNFKEQ. The CDR3 is 19 residues long. The CDR3 DNA reads as TGTGCCAGCAGCCAAGATTGGCCTAGCGGGGCGAAACGCACAGATACGCAGTATTTT. Amino acids: CASSQDWPSGAKRTDTQYF.

This clonotype was recorded at least ten times. The chain combines TRBV5-1 with TRBJ2-7, with TRBD1 as a possible D gene (5 bases). The V end lost 4 bases, the J end lost 2 bases, and 16 bases lay between the germline ends. The CDR3 is 15 amino acids. Germline loops: CDR1 SGHRS, CDR2 YFSETQ. The chain's CDR3 is CASSDHFRGTYEQYF. The CDR3, as DNA: TGCGCCAGCAGCGACCACTTTAGGGGAACCTACGAGCAGTACTTC.

In regard to this clonotype: A much larger clone lies a single base off, so this may be a read error. The rearrangement uses TRBV4-2 and TRBJ2-5, with a possible D match to TRBD2 (6 bases). The CDR3 totals 18 residues. The germline V gene has CDR1 LGHNA and CDR2 YNFKEQ. V gave up 0 bases and J gave up 11 bases, with 28 bases separating them. In DNA form, the CDR3 reads TGTGCCAGCAGCCAAGAGGAGGGTTGGGGGACTCTATACAATGAGCAGTACTTC. Protein: CASSQEEGWGTLYNEQYF.

V gene TRBV20-1 combines with J gene TRBJ1-5; D unresolved. The CDR3 has 13 amino acids. Germline assignment: CDR1 DFQATT and CDR2 SNEGSKA (reference sequence). Trimming removed 3 bases at V and 5 bases at J, with 11 bases between. The CDR3 loop is CSASVGLDQPQHF. The DNA of the CDR3 is TGCAGTGCTAGTGTTGGGCTCGATCAGCCCCAGCATTTT.

This clonotype has only a few counts. This rearrangement joins TRBV10-3 to TRBJ2-7, with a possible D match to TRBD2 (5 bases). CDR3 length: 14 residues. Between the trimmed V and J ends, which lost 7 bases and 3 bases, there was a span of 16 bases. Germline values: CDR1 ENHRY, CDR2 SYGVKD. CDR3 sequence (DNA): TGTGCCATCACCGGAGGAGACGGTAACTACGAGCAGTACTTC. This translates into CAITGGDGNYEQYF.

The CDR3 DNA follows: TGTGCCAGCAGCTTTCGCCCTACTAGCGGGGGGGGCACAGATACGCAGTATTTT. Translating it yields CASSFRPTSGGGTDTQYF. V is TRBV7-2 and J is TRBJ2-3; 13 positions agree with TRBD2. CDR1 is SGHTA, CDR2 FQGNSA, per germline. CDR3 length equals 18 residues. Trimming removed 3 bases from V and 1 base from J; junction bases left unmatched: 7.

This clonotype was seen once. The CDR3 nucleotides read TGCGCCAGCAGCTTGGCCGGACAGGGGACATCCTACGAGCAGTACTTC. The encoded protein is CASSLAGQGTSYEQYF. This chain links TRBV5-1 with TRBJ2-5; 9 bases line up with TRBD1. The end of the DNA fits TRBJ2-7 better, so the J call may be wrong. The CDR3 length is 16 residues. Germline V gene lookup returns CDR1 SGHRS and CDR2 YFSETQ.